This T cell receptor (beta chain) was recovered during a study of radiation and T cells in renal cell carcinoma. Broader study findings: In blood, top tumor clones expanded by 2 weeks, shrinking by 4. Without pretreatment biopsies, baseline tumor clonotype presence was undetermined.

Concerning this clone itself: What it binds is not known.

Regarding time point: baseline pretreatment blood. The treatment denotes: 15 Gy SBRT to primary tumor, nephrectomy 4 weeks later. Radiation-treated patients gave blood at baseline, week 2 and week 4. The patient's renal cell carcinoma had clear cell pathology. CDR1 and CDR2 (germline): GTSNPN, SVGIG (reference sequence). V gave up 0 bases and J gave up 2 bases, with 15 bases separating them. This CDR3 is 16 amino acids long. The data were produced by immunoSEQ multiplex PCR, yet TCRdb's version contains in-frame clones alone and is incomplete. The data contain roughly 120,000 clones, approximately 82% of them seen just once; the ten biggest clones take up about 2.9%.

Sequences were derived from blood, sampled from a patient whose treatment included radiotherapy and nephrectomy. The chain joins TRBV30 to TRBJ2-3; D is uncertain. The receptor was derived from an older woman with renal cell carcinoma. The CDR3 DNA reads TGTGCCTGGAGTGTACGGGTGGACCCCGACACAGATACGCAGTATTTT. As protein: CAWSVRVDPDTDTQYF.